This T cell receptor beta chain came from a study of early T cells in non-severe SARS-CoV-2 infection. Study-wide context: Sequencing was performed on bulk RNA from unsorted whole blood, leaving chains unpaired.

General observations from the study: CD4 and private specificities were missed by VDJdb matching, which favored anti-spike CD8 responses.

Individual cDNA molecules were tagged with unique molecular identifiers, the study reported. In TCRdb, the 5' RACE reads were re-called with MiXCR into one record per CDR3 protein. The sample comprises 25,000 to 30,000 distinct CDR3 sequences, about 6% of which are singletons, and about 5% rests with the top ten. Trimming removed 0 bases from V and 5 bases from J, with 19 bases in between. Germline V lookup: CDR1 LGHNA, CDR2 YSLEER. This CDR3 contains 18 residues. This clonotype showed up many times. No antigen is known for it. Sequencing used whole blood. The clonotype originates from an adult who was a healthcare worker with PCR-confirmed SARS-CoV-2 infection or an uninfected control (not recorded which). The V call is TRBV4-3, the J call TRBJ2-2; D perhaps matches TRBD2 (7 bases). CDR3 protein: CASSQDLTGGRVTGELFF. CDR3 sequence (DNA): TGCGCCAGCAGCCAAGATCTGACGGGGGGCCGCGTTACCGGGGAGCTGTTTTTT.